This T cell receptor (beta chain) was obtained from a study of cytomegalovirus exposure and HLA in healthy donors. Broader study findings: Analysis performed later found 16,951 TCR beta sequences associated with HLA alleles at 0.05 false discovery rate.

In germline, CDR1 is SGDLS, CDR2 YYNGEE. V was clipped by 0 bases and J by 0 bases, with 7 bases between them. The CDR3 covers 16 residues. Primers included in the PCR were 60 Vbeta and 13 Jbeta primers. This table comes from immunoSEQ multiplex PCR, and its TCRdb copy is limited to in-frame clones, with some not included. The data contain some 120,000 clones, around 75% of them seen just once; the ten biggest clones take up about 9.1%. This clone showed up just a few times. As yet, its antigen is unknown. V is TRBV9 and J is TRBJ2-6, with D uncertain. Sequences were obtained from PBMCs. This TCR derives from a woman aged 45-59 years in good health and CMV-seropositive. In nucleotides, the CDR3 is TGTGCCAGCAGCGTAGGAGGCCCCTCTGGGGCCAACGTCCTGACTTTC. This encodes CASSVGGPSGANVLTF.